A single sample gave rise to the 30 T cell receptor beta chains below, sequenced in a study of T-cell memory formation after mild COVID-19 (dated by TCRdb to about 2021). Library preparation employed 5' RACE. TCRdb names Illumina NovaSeq 6000 as the instrument used. Using fastp trimming at Q25 and MiXCR clonotype assembly, TCRdb reanalyzed the public sequencing data and kept in-frame beta chains. Rows matching on CDR3 protein sequence are summarized as one entry with the most common DNA and genes. Recorded for this sample are almost 250,000 distinct CDR3 sequences; just over 15% of them occurred a single time. Of the sample, more than 2% is held by the ten largest clones. Material for sequencing was PBMCs or a T cell subset sorted from them (not recorded which). The receptor source for this set is an adult woman who had mild COVID-19 (a few samples of this study predate the infection). The sample titles of this study are shuffled in the database, so cell type and time point are left out; the donor was told from shared clones.

This clonotype turned up a few times. V is TRBV5-1 and J is TRBJ2-7, with 7 positions matching TRBD2. V lost 4 bases and J lost 1; bases outside the gene matches: 11. The germline gives CDR1 SGHRS, CDR2 YFSETQ. The CDR3 loop spans 16 amino acids. The CDR3 coding sequence is TGCGCCAGCAGCCTCCTCCCTAGCGGCCTGTCCTACGAGCAGTACTTC. It yields the protein CASSLLPSGLSYEQYF.

This clonotype was found once. J is TRBJ2-7 and V is TRBV25-1, with no clear D. Germline V lookup: CDR1 MGHDK, CDR2 SYGVNS. This CDR3 contains 13 residues. Trimming cost V 3 bases and J 4 bases, with 10 bases left between them. CDR3 coding DNA: TGTGCCAGCAGTGATTACGCCGGGTACGAGCAGTACTTC. This encodes CASSDYAGYEQYF.

V and J are TRBV4-2 and TRBJ1-2; D is unresolved. CDR3 length: 15 amino acids. CDR1 is LGHNA and CDR2 is YNFKEQ in the germline V gene. V lost 2 bases to trimming and J lost 7 bases, with 17 bases between them. CDR3 amino acids: CASSQTQTGESGYTF. CDR3 DNA: TGTGCCAGCAGCCAAACACAAACCGGGGAAAGTGGCTACACCTTC.

V and J are TRBV29-1 and TRBJ1-1; TRBD1 is a possible D gene (5 bases). Germline lookup yields CDR1 SQVTM and CDR2 ANQGSEA. The CDR3 is 13 amino acids. Trimming removed 2 bases at V and 11 bases at J, with 18 bases between. CDR3 sequence reads: CSVESGWGTAAFF. For the CDR3, the DNA is TGCAGCGTTGAAAGCGGATGGGGGACGGCCGCTTTCTTT. Together with reference TRBV29-1 and TRBJ1-1, the CDR3 gives the full variable domain: SAVISQKPSRDICQRGTSLTIQCQVDSQVTMMFWYRQQPGQSLTLIATANQGSEATYESGFVIDKFPISRPNLTFSTLTVSNMSPEDSSIYLCSVESGWGTAAFFGQGTRLTVV.

This clonotype came up many times. This sequence joins TRBV9 and TRBJ2-6; TRBD1 is a possible D gene (5 bases). Trimming took 3 bases from V and 0 from J, leaving 7 bases between them. Germline V gene data show CDR1 as SGDLS and CDR2 as YYNGEE. This CDR3 comprises 15 residues. CDR3 sequence reads: CASSGQPSGANVLTF. For the CDR3, the DNA is TGTGCCAGCAGCGGACAGCCCTCTGGGGCCAACGTCCTGACTTTC.

This clonotype was observed a handful of times. The chain employs TRBV5-4 and TRBJ2-5, with 7 nucleotides matching TRBD1. The V and J ends lost 4 bases and 1 base, in that order; junction bases with no gene match: 4. The V gene's germline CDR1 is SGHNT and CDR2 YYREEE (reference sequence). The CDR3 is made up of 14 amino acids. The DNA of the CDR3 is TGTGCCAGCAGCACGGGACAGTTCCAAGAGACCCAGTACTTC. It yields the protein CASSTGQFQETQYF.

The CDR3 is CASSFGQGAGSPLHF. Written as DNA, the CDR3 is TGTGCCAGTAGCTTCGGACAGGGGGCCGGTTCACCCCTCCACTTT. The chain joins TRBV19 to TRBJ1-6, with 11 bases matching TRBD1. This CDR3 has 15 residues. J lost 9 bases, V lost 6 bases, and 7 bases had no gene match. From germline, CDR1 is LNHDA and CDR2 SQIVND (reference sequence).

The chain couples TRBV7-8 to TRBJ2-1; the D gene is possibly TRBD2 (5 bases). V lost 5 bases and J lost 6, with 14 bases in between. The germline CDR1 and CDR2 sequences are SGHVS and FQNEAQ. This CDR3 contains 14 residues. CDR3 coding DNA: TGTGCCAGCAGCCTCACGGAGGCGGCCAATGAGCAGTTCTTC. Translated, it gives CASSLTEAANEQFF.

The CDR3 nucleotides read TGTGCCAGCAGCCGCCAGACAGACTATGGCTACACCTTC. Translated: CASSRQTDYGYTF. The chain has TRBV7-9 and TRBJ1-2; TRBD1 is a possible D gene (5 bases). Trimming shortened V by 5 bases and J by 3 bases, and 10 bases separated the two germline ends. The V gene's germline CDR1 is SEHNR and CDR2 FQNEAQ (reference sequence). This CDR3 spans 13 amino acids.

This chain joins TRBV10-3 and TRBJ2-3; D gene unclear. Between the trimmed V and J ends, which lost 5 bases and 4 bases, there was a span of 7 bases. The CDR3 has 12 residues. The germline V gene has CDR1 ENHRY and CDR2 SYGVKD. The CDR3: CAISPAPDTQYF. CDR3 nucleotides: TGTGCCATCAGTCCCGCCCCAGATACGCAGTATTTT.

A few counts support this clonotype. It is unclear where the CDR3 begins or ends on the DNA, so no DNA is shown, and the CDR3 is as TCRdb lists it. The J gene is TRBJ1-3, the V gene TRBV9; the D call in the table, TRBD1, was not verified against the DNA. The CDR3 length equals 14 residues, ends included. Germline V lookup: CDR1 SGDLS, CDR2 YYNGEE. This CDR3 is CASSVVAGGNTICF.

The rearrangement uses TRBV9 and TRBJ1-3; tentative D call: TRBD1 (5 bases). Germline V gene lookup returns CDR1 SGDLS and CDR2 YYNGEE. The CDR3 loop spans 15 amino acids. Trimming took off 3 bases at V and 0 bases at J, with 10 bases between the two ends. This CDR3 is CASSAGQISGNTIYF. As DNA, the CDR3 is TGTGCCAGCAGCGCAGGACAAATCTCTGGAAACACCATATATTTT.

The sample holds a few counts of this clonotype. V gene TRBV6-2 or TRBV6-3 combines with J gene TRBJ2-3, with 11 bases fitting TRBD1. CDR1 is MNHEY and CDR2 is SVGEGT in the germline V gene. The CDR3 sequence is 18 residues long. With V trimmed by 0 bases and J by 1 base, 6 bases remained unmatched. Here the CDR3 DNA reads TGTGCCAGCAGTTACTCGATCCGGACAGGGGGCCGCACAGATACGCAGTATTTT. Translation gives CASSYSIRTGGRTDTQYF.

This clonotype was observed many times. The genes are TRBV7-9 and TRBJ1-4; D remains ambiguous. CDR1 and CDR2 from the germline V gene are SEHNR and FQNEAQ (reference sequence). Trimming shortened V by 5 bases and J by 8 bases, and 12 bases separated the two germline ends. The length of the CDR3 is 13 residues. For the CDR3, the DNA is TGTGCCAGCAGCCGGAAAACGGGGGAAAAACTGTTTTTT. Encoded protein: CASSRKTGEKLFF.

The chain is built from TRBV7-9 and TRBJ2-7; maybe TRBD2 (7 bases). Germline CDR1 reads SEHNR; CDR2 reads FQNEAQ (reference sequence). The CDR3 loop spans 15 amino acids. Trimming stripped 2 bases from V and 0 bases from J, with 11 bases between. CDR3 coding DNA: TGTGCCAGCAGCTTACGGGGGGCTCCCTCCTACGAGCAGTACTTC. Amino acids: CASSLRGAPSYEQYF.

This clonotype turned up a few times. This chain uses TRBV30 with TRBJ2-7; the D gene is possibly TRBD2 (5 bases). The CDR3 runs 11 residues. V lost 6 bases and J lost 2, with 8 bases in between. Germline V gene lookup returns CDR1 GTSNPN and CDR2 SVGIG (reference sequence). CDR3 amino acids: CACRGTYEQYF. The CDR3, as DNA: TGTGCCTGTCGAGGGACCTACGAGCAGTACTTC.

The table lists this clonotype with many counts. V usage is TRBV19 and J usage is TRBJ1-3; D perhaps matches TRBD1 (5 bases). Germline loops: CDR1 LNHDA, CDR2 SQIVND (reference sequence). The CDR3 sequence is 16 residues long. Deletions cut 4 bases from V and 0 bases from J, with 13 bases between. CDR3: CASSTPGPLSGNTIYF. CDR3 sequence (DNA): TGTGCCAGTAGTACCCCGGGACCGCTCTCTGGAAACACCATATATTTT.

CDR3 protein: CSVVGGKVGTEAFF. In nucleotides, the CDR3 is TGCAGCGTTGTGGGGGGGAAGGTTGGCACTGAAGCTTTCTTT. The rearrangement links TRBV29-1 to TRBJ1-1, with D possibly TRBD1 on 5 matching bases. The germline CDR1 and CDR2 sequences are SQVTM and ANQGSEA. Deletions cut 4 bases from V and 4 bases from J, with 16 bases between. CDR3 length equals 14 residues.

This clonotype was counted between two and nine times. CDR3 bases: TGCGCCAGCAGCACTGGACAGGGCACCTACGAGCAGTACTTC. It yields the protein CASSTGQGTYEQYF. V usage is TRBV5-1 and J usage is TRBJ2-7; 8 bases line up with TRBD1. The CDR3 is made up of 14 amino acids. Germline CDR1 and CDR2: SGHRS and YFSETQ. V lost 4 bases, J lost 2 bases, and 5 bases stayed unmatched.

The chain is built from TRBV5-1 and TRBJ1-1; 7 nucleotides agree with TRBD1. The length of the CDR3 is 14 residues. The germline CDR1 and CDR2 sequences are SGHRS and YFSETQ. J gave up 9 bases and V 4 bases, and 12 bases lay outside the gene matches. The chain's CDR3 is CASSARTGSTQAFF. The CDR3 DNA follows: TGCGCCAGCAGCGCGCGGACAGGTTCGACGCAAGCTTTCTTT.

This clonotype was recorded at least ten times. This chain connects TRBV7-2 to TRBJ2-6; 7 nucleotides align to TRBD1. The CDR3 is made up of 15 amino acids. CDR1 and CDR2 from the germline V gene are SGHTA and FQGNSA. The V gene end was trimmed by 4 bases and the J gene end by 0 bases; junction bases not matched to a gene: 0. CDR3 residues: CASSSGGSGANVLTF. In nucleotides, the CDR3 is TGTGCCAGCAGCTCAGGGGGCTCTGGGGCCAACGTCCTGACTTTC.

This chain uses TRBV12-3 or TRBV12-4 with TRBJ1-5; D gene uncertain. Trimming left V 7 bases short and J 7 bases short, with 20 bases between. The CDR3 totals 15 residues. The CDR3 is CASIRRLPSTQPQHF. In DNA, the CDR3 is TGTGCCAGCATCCGGCGGCTCCCCAGCACGCAGCCCCAGCATTTT.

On this clonotype: A junction end diverges from the germline sequence, so it may reflect a read error. The CDR3 DNA follows: TGTGCCAGTGACAGGAAAAACTATGGCTACAACTTC. Its protein product is CASDRKNYGYNF. The V call is TRBV2, the J call TRBJ1-2; TRBD1 is a possible D gene (6 bases). The CDR3 extends over 12 amino acids. CDR1 is SNHLY and CDR2 is FYNNEI in the germline V gene.

This clonotype was counted only a few times. The chain has TRBV6-2 or TRBV6-3 and TRBJ2-1; 11 bases match TRBD2. V trimming: 6 bases; J trimming: 7 bases; junction bases outside the gene matches: 8. CDR1 and CDR2 (germline): MNHEY, SVGEGT. This CDR3 comprises 15 residues. The CDR3 region has the DNA TGTGCCAGCAGAGCTACTAGCGGGAGTCTGAATGAGCAGTTCTTC. Translation gives CASRATSGSLNEQFF.

The V gene is TRBV7-2, the J gene TRBJ1-2, with a possible D match to TRBD1 (6 bases). The CDR3 is 13 amino acids. V lost 0 bases, J lost 8 bases, and 10 bases lay in between. Germline assignment: CDR1 SGHTA and CDR2 FQGNSA. The CDR3 DNA is TGTGCCAGCAGCTTAGCGGGGGGCGCCGGCTACACCTTC. This gives the protein CASSLAGGAGYTF. Looking up the rest from reference TRBV7-2 and TRBJ1-2 gives the full variable domain: GAGVSQSPSNKVTEKGKDVELRCDPISGHTALYWYRQSLGQGLEFLIYFQGNSAPDKSGLPSDRFSAERTGGSVSTLTIQRTQQEDSAVYLCASSLAGGAGYTFGSGTRLTVV.

The CDR3 DNA is TGCGCCAGCAGCTCCGCCGGGACTGCTAAATACGAGCAGTACTTC. It is translated as CASSSAGTAKYEQYF. The chain is built from TRBV5-1 and TRBJ2-7; TRBD2 is a possible D gene (6 bases). V was trimmed by 3 bases and J by 4 bases, leaving 17 bases between them. The CDR3 covers 15 residues. CDR1 is SGHRS and CDR2 is YFSETQ in the germline V gene. The full variable domain, rest sourced from reference TRBV5-1 and TRBJ2-7, is KAGVTQTPRYLIKTRGQQVTLSCSPISGHRSVSWYQQTPGQGLQFLFEYFSETQRNKGNFPGRFSGRQFSNSRSEMNVSTLELGDSALYLCASSSAGTAKYEQYFGPGTRLTVT.

In its sample, this clonotype was seen a few times. The chain couples TRBV30 to TRBJ1-2; D unresolved. The CDR3 is 10 amino acids. The V gene lost 5 bases and the J gene lost 7 bases, with 8 bases spanning the gap. Germline CDR1 reads GTSNPN; CDR2 reads SVGIG (reference sequence). CDR3 in amino acids: CAWGLVGYTF. CDR3 DNA sequence: TGTGCCTGGGGGTTAGTTGGCTACACCTTC.

In DNA, the CDR3 is TGTGCCAGCAGCTTAGGTGGGCAGACCTACTACGAGCAGTACTTC. It encodes CASSLGGQTYYEQYF. The rearrangement joins TRBV7-2 to TRBJ2-7; D is unresolved. The germline gives CDR1 SGHTA, CDR2 FQGNSA. Trimming removed 1 base at V and 3 bases at J, with 13 bases between. This CDR3 region has 15 residues.

The gene calls are TRBV6-2 or TRBV6-3 and TRBJ2-7; D is unclear. The V and J ends lost 7 bases and 9 bases respectively, with 13 bases between them. CDR3 length equals 11 residues. Germline V gives CDR1 MNHEY, CDR2 SVGEGT. CDR3 protein: CASTHGPLQYF. CDR3 nucleotides: TGTGCCAGCACCCACGGACCCCTGCAGTACTTC.

Only a few counts were recorded for this clonotype. The rearrangement uses TRBV5-4 and TRBJ2-1; D possibly corresponds to TRBD2 (6 bases). This CDR3 spans 15 amino acids. CDR1 is SGHNT and CDR2 is YYREEE in the germline V gene (reference sequence). The ends were cut back, 5 bases at V and 7 bases at J, with 19 bases in the middle. CDR3 DNA: TGTGCCAGCAGGGAGCTTTCCGCCGCGGGGAATGAGCAGTTCTTC. Its protein is CASRELSAAGNEQFF.